Below, one TCR beta chain is given with its context. With 4 bases removed from V and 5 bases from J, the gap between germline ends came to 15 bases. The germline CDR1 and CDR2 sequences are SGHDT and YYEEEE. The CDR3 covers 15 residues. The data are from a study of response to subunit inactivated influenza vaccine. TCRdb recomputed calls from the RT-PCR reads with MiXCR, one row per CDR3 protein. This sample has about 780,000 distinct CDR3 sequences, with under 20% found just once. The receptor comes from a man aged 45-65 years who received an inactivated influenza vaccine. The sample in question was PBMCs from blood, obtained roughly 5 days after vaccination. The J gene is TRBJ2-2, the V gene TRBV5-6; D is unclear. The CDR3 is CASSPDLKRTGELFF. The CDR3 DNA reads TGTGCCAGCAGCCCGGACCTTAAGAGGACCGGGGAGCTGTTTTTT.